The 28 T cell receptor beta chains below all came from one sample that was sequenced in a study of CD8+ T cells in alopecia areata. cDNA serving as the sequencing template came from extracted, reverse transcribed RNA. The method was immunoSEQ multiplex PCR; TCRdb's version includes in-frame clones alone and lacks a portion of them. This table holds over 80,000 clones, around 44% found once. Treatment: oral pan-JAK inhibitor, 5-10 mg twice daily. Specimen: CD8+ T cells sorted from blood, collected at week 24, from a patient treated with tofacitinib. These receptors were collected from a human donor with alopecia areata.

The rearrangement uses TRBV29-1 and TRBJ1-2; 7 positions match TRBD1. The junction had 4 bases not matched to a gene; V was cut back by 0 bases and J by 6 bases. CDR3 size: 13 residues. Germline CDR1 reads SQVTM; CDR2 reads ANQGSEA. The CDR3 DNA reads as TGCAGCGTTGAAGAGGGGACAGTGGATGGCTACACCTTC. It specifies CSVEEGTVDGYTF.

This chain links TRBV15 with TRBJ2-3, with TRBD2 identical over 7 bases. The junction had 7 bases not matched to a gene; V was cut back by 1 base and J by 6 bases. The length of the CDR3 is 15 residues. Germline V gene lookup returns CDR1 LNHNV and CDR2 YYDKDF (reference sequence). CDR3 in DNA: TGTGCCACCAGCAGAGCTAGCGGCCTGCCGGATACGCAGTATTTT. It encodes CATSRASGLPDTQYF. Full variable domain (rest looked up from reference TRBV15 and TRBJ2-3): DAMVIQNPRYQVTQFGKPVTLSCSQTLNHNVMYWYQQKSSQAPKLLFHYYDKDFNNEADTPDNFQSRRPNTSFCFLDIRSPGLGDTAMYLCATSRASGLPDTQYFGPGTRLTVL.

The rearrangement joins TRBV14 to TRBJ2-7; D may be TRBD1 (6 bases). Per the germline V gene, CDR1 is SGHDN and CDR2 is FVKESK. This CDR3 has 14 residues. Trimming left V 1 base short and J 3 bases short, with 10 bases between. The CDR3 bases are TGTGCCAGCAGCCAAGTTACAGGGCACTACGAGCAGTACTTC. It yields the protein CASSQVTGHYEQYF.

This clone was detected a few times. V gene TRBV7-9 combines with J gene TRBJ2-2; 10 nucleotides match TRBD2. The CDR3 length is 16 residues. Germline lookup yields CDR1 SEHNR and CDR2 FQNEAQ (reference sequence). V gave up 5 bases and J gave up 5 bases; unmatched junction bases: 8. The CDR3 sequence is CASSPPSGSATGELFF. CDR3 sequence (DNA): TGTGCCAGCAGCCCTCCTAGCGGGAGTGCGACCGGGGAGCTGTTTTTT.

This clone has just a few counts. V and J are TRBV7-9 and TRBJ1-5; D is undetermined. There are 17 residues in the CDR3. Germline lookup yields CDR1 SEHNR and CDR2 FQNEAQ (reference sequence). V was cut by 4 bases and J by 0 bases, with 16 bases left in between. The CDR3 region has the DNA TGTGCCAGCAGCTGGGCGGCCGGGCAAAGTAGCAATCAGCCCCAGCATTTT. It yields the protein CASSWAAGQSSNQPQHF.

This clone was seen only a few times. This chain connects TRBV30 to TRBJ2-7, with TRBD1 matching over 9 bases. The germline gives CDR1 GTSNPN, CDR2 SVGIG (reference sequence). J gave up 5 bases and V 4 bases, and 12 bases lay outside the gene matches. This CDR3 comprises 15 residues. Here the CDR3 DNA reads TGTGCCTGGACCCCGGGACAGGGACCTAACGACGAGCAGTACTTC. Translating gives CAWTPGQGPNDEQYF.

V is TRBV4-3 and J is TRBJ2-1, with TRBD2 matching over 12 bases. The CDR3 is made up of 15 amino acids. Germline trimming cut 5 bases from V and 4 bases from J; bases unmatched to any gene: 3. Germline CDR1 LGHNA, CDR2 YSLEER. The CDR3 here is CASSLLAGGYNEQFF. CDR3 coding DNA: TGCGCCAGCAGCTTACTAGCGGGGGGATACAATGAGCAGTTCTTC.

The V and J genes are TRBV13 and TRBJ2-3, with D possibly matching TRBD2 (5 bases). Between the trimmed V and J ends, which lost 1 base and 4 bases, there was a span of 15 bases. The CDR3 sequence is 16 residues long. Per the germline V gene, CDR1 is PRHDT and CDR2 is FYEKMQ (reference sequence). CDR3 bases: TGTGCCAGCAGCTTAGTTGGGTCTAGCTCCCCAGATACGCAGTATTTT. Protein product: CASSLVGSSSPDTQYF.

This chain connects TRBV7-2 to TRBJ2-7; no clear D gene. CDR1 and CDR2 from the germline V gene are SGHTA and FQGNSA. V lost 3 bases, J lost 7 bases, and 13 bases lay in between. This CDR3 has 13 amino acids. CDR3 sequence: CASSLDRVVEQYF. In DNA form, the CDR3 reads TGTGCCAGCAGCTTGGACCGGGTGGTAGAGCAGTACTTC.

About this clone: One end of the junction does not line up with germline, which may come from a read error. Within the sample, other DNA sequences also encode this same CDR3. The chain has TRBV7-9 and TRBJ1-5, with unresolved D. CDR1 and CDR2 from the germline V gene are SEHNR and FQNEAQ (reference sequence). The length of the CDR3 is 14 residues. CDR3 DNA: TGCGCCAGCAGCTTAGGAGGCCCACTTGAGCCCCAGCATTTT. Translated: CASSLGGPLEPQHF.

The chain carries TRBV12-5 and TRBJ1-5; D remains unclear. The germline gives CDR1 LGHNT, CDR2 FRNRAP. Trimming pared 3 bases from V and 2 bases from J, leaving 17 bases between. The CDR3 covers 17 residues. The CDR3 coding sequence is TGTGCTAGTGGTTTCATGGTGGCAGCGTATCGCAATCAGCCCCAGCATTTT. It specifies CASGFMVAAYRNQPQHF.

The chain is built from TRBV4-1 and TRBJ2-7, with 8 bases lining up with TRBD1. Trimming removed 0 bases from V and 0 bases from J; junction bases left unmatched: 7. The CDR3 sequence is 17 residues long. The V gene's germline CDR1 is MGHRA and CDR2 YSYEKL. The CDR3 loop is CASSQDPGGEASYEQYF. CDR3 in DNA: TGCGCCAGCAGCCAAGATCCAGGGGGCGAAGCCTCCTACGAGCAGTACTTC.

The chain employs TRBV29-1 and TRBJ2-2, with D uncertain. Germline CDR1 and CDR2: SQVTM and ANQGSEA. The length of the CDR3 is 14 residues. The V end lost 6 bases, the J end lost 4 bases, and 15 bases lay between the germline ends. As DNA, the CDR3 is TGCAGCGTCTACCCAGGTCCAGTCACCGGGGAGCTGTTTTTT. It encodes CSVYPGPVTGELFF.

The rearrangement uses TRBV18 and TRBJ1-4, with D possibly matching TRBD1 (5 bases). Trimming removed 2 bases from V and 5 bases from J, with 6 bases in between. The length of the CDR3 is 13 residues. Germline V gives CDR1 KGHSH, CDR2 LQKENI. This chain's CDR3 is CASSPGGNEKLFF. DNA for the CDR3: TGTGCCAGCTCACCAGGGGGAAATGAAAAACTGTTTTTT.

V is TRBV7-8 and J is TRBJ2-1, with 9 nucleotides matching TRBD1. CDR3 size: 15 residues. Losses at the gene ends were 5 bases for V and 7 bases for J; bases not matched to a gene: 9. Looked up from germline, CDR1 is SGHVS and CDR2 is FQNEAQ. The CDR3 DNA follows: TGTGCCAGCAGCCAGGGGGGGACAGGGAGAAATGAGCAGTTCTTC. Translation: CASSQGGTGRNEQFF.

The chain recombines TRBV5-1 with TRBJ2-7; TRBD1 matches 7 bases. This CDR3 contains 15 residues. The V and J ends lost 4 bases and 1 base, in that order; junction bases with no gene match: 8. Germline assignment: CDR1 SGHRS and CDR2 YFSETQ. CDR3 bases: TGCGCCAGCAGCCTACAGGACAGGACTTCCTACGAGCAGTACTTC. This translates into CASSLQDRTSYEQYF.

V usage is TRBV9 and J usage is TRBJ2-1; 7 bases align to TRBD2. CDR1 is SGDLS and CDR2 is YYNGEE in the germline V gene. The CDR3 is 14 amino acids. Unmatched junction bases numbered 8, after V lost 4 bases and J lost 7 bases. The CDR3, as DNA: TGTGCCAGCAGCCCCCGGGACTACCTGAATGAGCAGTTCTTC. It translates to CASSPRDYLNEQFF.

This clone was counted once. The V gene is TRBV2, the J gene TRBJ2-2; tentatively, D is TRBD1 (5 bases). Germline lookup yields CDR1 SNHLY and CDR2 FYNNEI. The CDR3 spans 12 residues. The germline V and J ends were trimmed by 10 bases and 6 bases, with 12 bases remaining between them. The chain's CDR3 is CATQLGPGELFF. The DNA for the CDR3 is TGTGCCACCCAGCTGGGGCCCGGGGAGCTGTTTTTT.

The J gene is TRBJ2-1, the V gene TRBV11-2; D gene unclear. The V gene's germline CDR1 is SGHAT and CDR2 FQNNGV. V lost 1 base and J lost 0, with 4 bases in between. This CDR3 has 14 amino acids. The CDR3 DNA reads as TGTGCCAGCAGCTTAGCGGGCTCCTACAATGAGCAGTTCTTC. It translates to CASSLAGSYNEQFF.

In its sample, this clone was seen a few times. This chain connects TRBV5-1 to TRBJ2-5, with a tentative D call TRBD1 (6 bases). Germline lookup yields CDR1 SGHRS and CDR2 YFSETQ. The CDR3 consists of 15 residues. The V gene lost 3 bases and the J gene lost 0 bases, with 12 bases spanning the gap. For the CDR3, the DNA is TGCGCCAGCAGCTCTGAGGACAGACACCAAGAGACCCAGTACTTC. This gives the protein CASSSEDRHQETQYF.

The sample holds a few counts of this clone. The V gene is TRBV29-1, the J gene TRBJ2-5; D is perhaps TRBD2 (5 bases). V lost 3 bases to trimming and J lost 5 bases, with 13 bases between them. CDR3 length: 13 residues. Germline V gene data show CDR1 as SQVTM and CDR2 as ANQGSEA. CDR3 residues: CSVDGGYQETQYF. CDR3 sequence (DNA): TGCAGCGTTGATGGCGGGTATCAGGAGACCCAGTACTTC.

The chain recombines TRBV19 with TRBJ2-7; D unresolved. The CDR3 contains 14 residues. Germline CDR1 is LNHDA and CDR2 is SQIVND (reference sequence). The V and J ends lost 3 bases and 5 bases respectively, with 14 bases between them. CDR3 coding DNA: TGTGCCAGTAGTATCGGACGGTTGCAGGACGAGCAGTACTTC. Its translation is CASSIGRLQDEQYF.

The chain has TRBV2 and TRBJ2-3; possible D gene TRBD2, 5 bases. The CDR3 covers 15 residues. V was trimmed by 2 bases and J by 0 bases, leaving 9 bases between them. CDR1 and CDR2 from the germline V gene are SNHLY and FYNNEI. CDR3: CASSEIGGSTDTQYF. The CDR3, as DNA: TGTGCCAGCAGTGAAATAGGCGGGAGCACAGATACGCAGTATTTT.

Note on this clone: This specimen includes other DNA sequences encoding the same CDR3. V usage is TRBV5-1 and J usage is TRBJ2-7; D is unclear. Germline V CDR1 and CDR2: SGHRS, YFSETQ. V shed 2 bases and J shed 3 bases, with 9 bases lying between them. This CDR3 is 13 amino acids long. CDR3 sequence reads: CASSFTSGYEQYF. For the CDR3, the DNA is TGCGCCAGCAGCTTTACTTCAGGCTACGAGCAGTACTTC. Using reference TRBV5-1 and TRBJ2-7 for the parts outside the CDR3, the full variable domain is KAGVTQTPRYLIKTRGQQVTLSCSPISGHRSVSWYQQTPGQGLQFLFEYFSETQRNKGNFPGRFSGRQFSNSRSEMNVSTLELGDSALYLCASSFTSGYEQYFGPGTRLTVT.

Only a few counts were recorded for this clone. The chain carries TRBV4-1 and TRBJ2-7; 9 bases agree with TRBD1. Germline lookup yields CDR1 MGHRA and CDR2 YSYEKL. V lost 4 bases, J lost 4 bases, and 14 bases stayed unmatched. This CDR3 has 17 residues. The CDR3 DNA is TGCGCCAGCAGCCCTAAAACAGGGGGCGCGACAGGGTACGAGCAGTACTTC. This sequence encodes CASSPKTGGATGYEQYF.

The chain combines TRBV7-9 with TRBJ1-2; 8 bases are shared with TRBD1. Trimming at V came to 8 bases and at J to 7 bases, leaving 6 bases not matched to a gene. CDR1 and CDR2 (germline): SEHNR, FQNEAQ (reference sequence). The CDR3 loop spans 12 amino acids. CDR3 amino acids: CASATGASGYTF. In DNA form, the CDR3 reads TGTGCCAGCGCGACAGGGGCTTCTGGCTACACCTTC.

This clone occurred a few times. The CDR3 sequence: CASSYGGAEETQYF. The DNA for the CDR3 is TGTGCCAGCAGTTACGGGGGGGCTGAAGAGACCCAGTACTTC. The chain has TRBV6-5 and TRBJ2-5, with a tentative D call TRBD2 (7 bases). The CDR3 covers 14 residues. Germline-derived CDR1 and CDR2 are MNHEY and SVGAGI. Trimming pared 2 bases from V and 3 bases from J, leaving 10 bases between.

On this clone itself: This CDR3 is also generated by other DNA sequences in the sample. The chain recombines TRBV4-1 with TRBJ2-1, with 9 bases that match TRBD1. CDR3 size: 15 residues. V shed 3 bases, J shed 7 bases, and the junction held 7 bases outside the gene matches. From germline, CDR1 is MGHRA and CDR2 YSYEKL. CDR3: CASSQDRGAGNEQFF. In DNA, the CDR3 is TGCGCCAGCAGCCAGGACAGGGGCGCGGGGAATGAGCAGTTCTTC.